This T cell receptor beta chain was recorded in a study of T cell repertoires in cytomegalovirus infection. Across the study: Both CMV infection and a matching HLA type were indicated by public TCR beta signatures. General study findings and limits: Dominant in the ex vivo response were TCR beta clonotypes restricted by HLA-C and specific for CMV. Using cumulative public TCR beta family frequency, the authors identified those who carried CMV together with the relevant HLA.

Germline values: CDR1 SGHAT, CDR2 FQNNGV. The ends lost 8 bases at V and 7 bases at J; junction bases unmatched: 16. This CDR3 contains 16 residues. MiXCR, applied by TCRdb to the reads, yields one record per CDR3 protein. The sample lists hundreds of thousands of distinct CDR3 sequences; around 9.5% were seen once. This clonotype was observed a handful of times. What it binds is unknown. This receptor was identified in a human donor in good health (CMV status not recorded). Some clones in this sample may be carry-over from other donors' samples. The material sequenced was PBMCs. The J gene is TRBJ2-2, the V gene TRBV11-2, with 7 bases that match TRBD2. CDR3 nucleotides: TGTGCCAGCGGTCCCGTACGGGAGGCCCTCCTCGGGGAGCTGTTTTTT. Translating it yields CASGPVREALLGELFF.